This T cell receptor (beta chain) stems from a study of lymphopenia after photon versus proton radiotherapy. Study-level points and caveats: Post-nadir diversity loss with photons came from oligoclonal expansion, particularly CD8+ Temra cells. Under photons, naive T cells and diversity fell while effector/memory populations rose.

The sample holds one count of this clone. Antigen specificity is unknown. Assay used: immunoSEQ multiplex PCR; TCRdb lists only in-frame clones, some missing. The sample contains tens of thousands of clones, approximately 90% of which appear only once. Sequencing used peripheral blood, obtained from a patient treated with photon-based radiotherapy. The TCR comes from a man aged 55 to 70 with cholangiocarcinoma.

CDR3 protein: CASSETRTSGANVLTF. CDR3 DNA: TGTGCCAGCAGCGAAACACGAACCTCTGGGGCCAACGTCCTGACTTTC. V gene TRBV5-5 combines with J gene TRBJ2-6; D gene uncertain. The CDR3 sequence is 16 residues long. V shed 4 bases and J shed 0 bases, with 11 bases lying between them. The germline gives CDR1 SGHKS, CDR2 YYEKEE (reference sequence).